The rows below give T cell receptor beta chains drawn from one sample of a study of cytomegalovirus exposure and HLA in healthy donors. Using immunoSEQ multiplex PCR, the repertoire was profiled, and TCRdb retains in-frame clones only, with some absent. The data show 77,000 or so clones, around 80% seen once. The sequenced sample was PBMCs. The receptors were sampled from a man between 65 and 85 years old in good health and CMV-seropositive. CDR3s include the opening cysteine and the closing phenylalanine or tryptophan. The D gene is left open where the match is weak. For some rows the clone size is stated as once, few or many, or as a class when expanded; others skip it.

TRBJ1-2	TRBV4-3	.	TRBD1	CASSQEGSTQGAYGYTF	TGCGCCAGCAGCCAAGAAGGCTCAACACAGGGGGCTTATGGCTACACCTTC
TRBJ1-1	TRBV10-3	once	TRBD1	CATLGQGNTEAFF	TGTGCCACCCTCGGACAGGGGAACACTGAAGCTTTCTTT
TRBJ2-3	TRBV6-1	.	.	CASSERVRTDTQYF	TGTGCCAGCAGTGAACGGGTGCGCACAGATACGCAGTATTTT
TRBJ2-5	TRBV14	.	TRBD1	CASSHGQGETQYF	TGTGCCAGCAGCCACGGACAGGGAGAGACCCAGTACTTC
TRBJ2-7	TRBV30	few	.	CAWSGGFHEQYF	TGTGCCTGGAGTGGAGGGTTCCACGAGCAGTACTTC
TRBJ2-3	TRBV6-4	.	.	CASSEQAGNTQYF	TGTGCCAGCAGTGAACAGGCTGGAAATACGCAGTATTTT
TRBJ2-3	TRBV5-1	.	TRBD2	CASSLVGRETGDTQYF	TGCGCCAGCAGCTTGGTTGGGCGGGAGACGGGAGATACGCAGTATTTT
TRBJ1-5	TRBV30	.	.	CAWSGGGGQPQHF	TGTGCCTGGAGTGGGGGAGGAGGTCAGCCCCAGCATTTT
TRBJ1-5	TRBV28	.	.	CASSPPNQPQHF	TGTGCCAGCAGCCCTCCCAATCAGCCCCAGCATTTT
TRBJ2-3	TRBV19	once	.	CASSRGFSTDTQYF	TGTGCCAGTAGCCGCGGCTTTAGCACAGATACGCAGTATTTT
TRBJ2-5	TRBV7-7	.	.	CASSELGGHGETQYF	TGTGCCAGCAGCGAGTTGGGGGGGCACGGGGAGACCCAGTACTTC
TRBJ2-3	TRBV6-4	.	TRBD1	CASSVGQGTDTQYF	TGTGCCAGCAGTGTGGGACAGGGCACAGATACGCAGTATTTT
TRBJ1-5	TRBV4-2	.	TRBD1	CASSQETGVGNQPQHF	TGTGCCAGCAGCCAAGAGACAGGGGTAGGCAATCAGCCCCAGCATTTT
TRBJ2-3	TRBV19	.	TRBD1	CASRTGALQDTQYF	TGTGCCAGTAGGACAGGGGCCCTCCAAGATACGCAGTATTTT
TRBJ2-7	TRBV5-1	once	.	CASSSTQGRGSSYEQYF	TGCGCCAGCAGCTCTACCCAAGGACGGGGGAGCTCCTACGAGCAGTACTTC
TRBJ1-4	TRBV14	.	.	CASSPPGSTTNEKLFF	TGTGCCAGCAGCCCCCCGGGATCGACAACTAATGAAAAACTGTTTTTT